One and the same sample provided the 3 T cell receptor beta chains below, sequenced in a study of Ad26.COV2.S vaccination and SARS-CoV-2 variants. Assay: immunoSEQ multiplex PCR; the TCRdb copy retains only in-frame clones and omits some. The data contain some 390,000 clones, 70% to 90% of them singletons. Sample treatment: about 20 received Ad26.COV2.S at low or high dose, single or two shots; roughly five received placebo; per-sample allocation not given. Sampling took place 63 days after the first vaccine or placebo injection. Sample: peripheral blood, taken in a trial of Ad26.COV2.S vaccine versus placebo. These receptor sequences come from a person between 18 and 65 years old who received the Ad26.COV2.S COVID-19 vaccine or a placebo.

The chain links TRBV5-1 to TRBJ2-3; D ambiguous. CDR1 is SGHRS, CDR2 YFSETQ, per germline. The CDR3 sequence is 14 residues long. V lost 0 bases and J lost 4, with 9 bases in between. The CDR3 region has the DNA TGCGCCAGCAGCTTGGACCCTGGGGCAGATACGCAGTATTTT. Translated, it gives CASSLDPGADTQYF.

CDR3 loop: CASSLSTGVTEAFF. The CDR3 DNA reads TGTGCCAGCAGTTTATCAACAGGGGTCACTGAAGCTTTCTTT. J is TRBJ1-1 and V is TRBV27, with 7 bases matching TRBD1. This CDR3 contains 14 residues. Germline loops: CDR1 MNHEY, CDR2 SMNVEV (reference sequence). V lost 0 bases to trimming and J lost 4 bases; unmatched junction nucleotides: 2.

The CDR3 loop reads CASSERDRSYGYTF. In nucleotides, the CDR3 is TGTGCCAGCAGTGAAAGGGACCGCAGCTATGGCTACACCTTC. The rearrangement links TRBV6-1 to TRBJ1-2; possible D gene TRBD1, 5 bases. Germline V CDR1 and CDR2: MNHNS, SASEGT. Trimming took 2 bases from V and 4 from J, leaving 11 bases between them. There are 14 residues in the CDR3.